Each of the 8 T cell receptor beta chains below was sequenced from the same sample in a study of CD8 T cells in Susac syndrome. RNA totalling roughly 0.45 to 1 ug underwent reverse transcription with random hexamers. TCRdb passed the immunoSEQ multiplex PCR reads through MiXCR, listing each CDR3 protein once. Seen here are roughly 110,000 distinct CDR3 sequences, roughly 94% observed once, and the top ten hold 0.41%. Source material: CD8+ T cells from PBMCs. The receptors here all came from a human donor with Susac syndrome.

This rearrangement joins TRBV5-1 to TRBJ2-7; TRBD2 might be the D (6 bases). V lost 0 bases and J lost 0, with 22 bases in between. This CDR3 spans 19 amino acids. From germline, CDR1 is SGHRS and CDR2 YFSETQ. The CDR3 DNA is TGCGCCAGCAGCTTGGGACGGGGTTGGCAGTCGGAGGGCTCCTACGAGCAGTACTTC. It encodes CASSLGRGWQSEGSYEQYF.

This chain connects TRBV3-1 to TRBJ2-1, with D possibly TRBD2 on 7 matching bases. Trimming removed 8 bases from V and 7 bases from J, with 24 bases in between. From germline, CDR1 is LGHDT and CDR2 YNNKEL (reference sequence). This CDR3 region has 16 residues. The CDR3 loop reads CASQAGAGPRANEQFF. CDR3 nucleotide sequence: TGTGCCAGCCAGGCGGGGGCCGGCCCGAGGGCAAATGAGCAGTTCTTC.

Written as DNA, the CDR3 is TGTGCCAGGGTGCACCAAGCCAACTATGGCTACACCTTC. Protein: CARVHQANYGYTF. The V call is TRBV2, the J call TRBJ1-2, with unresolved D. The CDR3 is 13 residues long. V lost 9 bases and J 2 bases, leaving 13 bases between the germline ends. Germline V gene lookup returns CDR1 SNHLY and CDR2 FYNNEI.

The rearrangement uses TRBV7-2 and TRBJ1-5, with 8 bases that match TRBD1. Unmatched junction bases numbered 5, after V lost 2 bases and J lost 5 bases. Germline V gene data show CDR1 as SGHTA and CDR2 as FQGNSA. This CDR3 is built from 15 residues. Here the CDR3 reads CASSLWRQGYQPQHF. In nucleotides, the CDR3 is TGTGCCAGCAGCTTATGGAGACAGGGGTATCAGCCCCAGCATTTT.

The V call is TRBV14, the J call TRBJ1-2; D is perhaps TRBD1 (6 bases). V shed 0 bases and J shed 4 bases, with 15 bases lying between them. There are 16 residues in the CDR3. The V gene's germline CDR1 is SGHDN and CDR2 FVKESK. CDR3 amino acids: CASSQEPGGGLYGYTF. DNA for the CDR3: TGTGCCAGCAGCCAAGAACCAGGAGGGGGACTCTATGGCTACACCTTC.

This chain uses TRBV18 with TRBJ1-2; D is possibly TRBD1 (5 bases). Per germline, CDR1 KGHSH and CDR2 LQKENI. Trimming took 6 bases from V and 0 from J, leaving 23 bases between them. This CDR3 is 18 amino acids long. The CDR3 nucleotides read TGTGCCAGCTCCCCGCCCTACAGGAACAGCCCCGCTAACTATGGCTACACCTTC. Translation gives CASSPPYRNSPANYGYTF.

V usage is TRBV6-2 or TRBV6-3 and J usage is TRBJ2-2; D is perhaps TRBD2 (5 bases). The V and J ends lost 5 bases and 4 bases respectively, with 8 bases between them. This CDR3 has 13 residues. Germline-derived CDR1 and CDR2 are MNHEY and SVGEGT. Written as DNA, the CDR3 is TGTGCCAGCAGTACCACTAGCACCGGGGAGCTGTTTTTT. Its translation is CASSTTSTGELFF.

The sample holds one count of this clonotype. The V call is TRBV7-2, the J call TRBJ2-1; no clear D. Between the trimmed V and J ends, which lost 3 bases and 0 bases, there was a span of 6 bases. The CDR3 is 14 residues long. From germline, CDR1 is SGHTA and CDR2 FQGNSA. This CDR3 is CASSFSNSYNEQFF. The CDR3 nucleotides read TGTGCCAGCAGCTTCTCTAACTCCTACAATGAGCAGTTCTTC.